This T cell receptor beta chain emerged from a study of blood T cell repertoires in COVID-19. TCRdb's copy holds only in-frame clones and misses some; the assay was immunoSEQ multiplex PCR. The sample lists 150,000 to 160,000 clones, less than 95% occurring once. The CDR3 length is 15 residues. The J segment lost 3 bases and the V segment lost 2 bases, leaving 4 bases of the junction unmatched. Germline assignment: CDR1 MNHEY and CDR2 SVGAGI. This receptor was identified in a man aged 45 to 65 with acute or convalescent COVID-19. The chain couples TRBV6-5 to TRBJ2-7, with TRBD1 identical over 10 bases. The sequenced sample was peripheral blood. The chain's CDR3 is CASSYHGQGDYEQYV. Here the CDR3 DNA reads TGTGCCAGCAGTTACCACGGACAGGGGGACTACGAGCAGTACGTC.